This TCR beta chain was profiled in a study of control samples from healthy donors and cancer patients. This clone was recorded only once. Clones were sequenced by immunoSEQ multiplex PCR, and TCRdb holds only the in-frame ones, with some missing. Among over 75,000 clones, roughly four fifths were seen once, and the ten largest hold roughly 2%. The source material was blood. The clonotype originates from a man between 60 and 75 years old in good health.

CDR3 sequence: CASIETSGRVWGETQYF. The CDR3 DNA follows: TGTGCCAGCATCGAGACTAGCGGGAGAGTCTGGGGAGAGACCCAGTACTTC. The genes are TRBV7-9 and TRBJ2-5, with 12 nucleotides matching TRBD2. The V gene's germline CDR1 is SEHNR and CDR2 FQNEAQ (reference sequence). CDR3 length: 17 residues. The V gene end was trimmed by 7 bases and the J gene end by 4 bases; junction bases not matched to a gene: 13.